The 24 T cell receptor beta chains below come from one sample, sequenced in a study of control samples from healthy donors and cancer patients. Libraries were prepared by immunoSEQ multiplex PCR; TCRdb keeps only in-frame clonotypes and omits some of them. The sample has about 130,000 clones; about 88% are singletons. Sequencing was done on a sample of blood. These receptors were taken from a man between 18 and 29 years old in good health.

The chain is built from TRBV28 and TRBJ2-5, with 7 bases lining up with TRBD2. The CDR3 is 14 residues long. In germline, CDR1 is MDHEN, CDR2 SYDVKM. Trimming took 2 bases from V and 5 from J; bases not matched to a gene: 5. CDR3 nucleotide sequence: TGTGCCAGCAGTTTAGGGGGGGGTAGGGAGACCCAGTACTTC. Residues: CASSLGGGRETQYF.

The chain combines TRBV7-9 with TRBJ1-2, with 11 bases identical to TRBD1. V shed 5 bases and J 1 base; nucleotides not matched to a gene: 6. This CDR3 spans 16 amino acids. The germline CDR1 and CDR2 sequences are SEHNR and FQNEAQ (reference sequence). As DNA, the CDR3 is TGTGCCAGCAGCGCCGGGGGACAGGGGGGTAACTATGGCTACACCTTC. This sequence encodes CASSAGGQGGNYGYTF.

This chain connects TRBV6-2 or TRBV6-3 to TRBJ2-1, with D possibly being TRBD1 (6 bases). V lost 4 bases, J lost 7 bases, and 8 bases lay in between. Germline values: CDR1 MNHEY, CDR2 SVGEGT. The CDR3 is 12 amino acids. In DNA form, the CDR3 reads TGTGCCAGCAGTTCGAGGGGGAATGAGCAGTTCTTC. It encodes CASSSRGNEQFF.

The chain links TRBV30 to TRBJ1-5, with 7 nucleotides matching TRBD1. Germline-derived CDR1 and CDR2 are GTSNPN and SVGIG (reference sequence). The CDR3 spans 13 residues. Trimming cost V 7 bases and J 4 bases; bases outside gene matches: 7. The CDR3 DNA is TGTGCCTCCGCCGTACAGGGGAATCAGCCCCAGCATTTT. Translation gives CASAVQGNQPQHF.

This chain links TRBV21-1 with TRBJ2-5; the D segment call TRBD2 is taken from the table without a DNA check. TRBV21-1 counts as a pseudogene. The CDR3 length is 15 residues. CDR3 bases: TGTGCCAGCAGTTCAACATCCCGGGGACAAGAGACCCAGTACTTC. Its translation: CASSSTSRGQETQYF.

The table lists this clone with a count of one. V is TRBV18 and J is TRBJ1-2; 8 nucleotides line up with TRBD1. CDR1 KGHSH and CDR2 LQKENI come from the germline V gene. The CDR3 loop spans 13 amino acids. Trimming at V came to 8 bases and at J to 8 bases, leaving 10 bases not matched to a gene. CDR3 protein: CASGKDRAEGYTF. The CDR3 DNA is TGTGCCAGCGGGAAGGACAGGGCTGAAGGCTACACCTTC. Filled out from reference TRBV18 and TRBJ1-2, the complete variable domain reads NAGVMQNPRHLVRRRGQEARLRCSPMKGHSHVYWYRQLPEEGLKFMVYLQKENIIDESGMPKERFSAEFPKEGPSILRIQQVVRGDSAAYFCASGKDRAEGYTFGSGTRLTVV.

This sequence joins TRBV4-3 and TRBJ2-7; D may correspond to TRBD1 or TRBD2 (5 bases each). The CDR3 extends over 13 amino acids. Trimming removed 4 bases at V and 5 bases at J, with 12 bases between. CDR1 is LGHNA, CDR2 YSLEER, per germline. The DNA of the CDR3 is TGCGCCAGCAGCCGGGGGACGGAGGACGAGCAGTACTTC. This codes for CASSRGTEDEQYF.

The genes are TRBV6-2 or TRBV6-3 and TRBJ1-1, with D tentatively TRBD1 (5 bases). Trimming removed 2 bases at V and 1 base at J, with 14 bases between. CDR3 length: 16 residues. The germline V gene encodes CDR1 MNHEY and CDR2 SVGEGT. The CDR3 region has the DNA TGTGCCAGCAGTTACGGTCGGGGCAGGGAGAACACTGAAGCTTTCTTT. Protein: CASSYGRGRENTEAFF.

CDR3 protein: CASSVVGRDGYGYTF. CDR3 nucleotide sequence: TGTGCCAGCAGCGTAGTAGGCCGGGACGGCTATGGCTACACCTTC. The genes are TRBV9 and TRBJ1-2; maybe TRBD1 (5 bases). The CDR3 runs 15 residues. V was shortened by 0 bases and J by 4 bases, with 13 bases between the two germline ends. CDR1 is SGDLS, CDR2 YYNGEE, per germline.

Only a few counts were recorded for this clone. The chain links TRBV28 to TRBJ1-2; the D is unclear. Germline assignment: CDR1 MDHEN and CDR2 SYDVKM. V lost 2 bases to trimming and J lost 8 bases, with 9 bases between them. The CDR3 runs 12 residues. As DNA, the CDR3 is TGTGCCAGCAGTTTAATCGCGTCGGGCTACACCTTC. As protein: CASSLIASGYTF.

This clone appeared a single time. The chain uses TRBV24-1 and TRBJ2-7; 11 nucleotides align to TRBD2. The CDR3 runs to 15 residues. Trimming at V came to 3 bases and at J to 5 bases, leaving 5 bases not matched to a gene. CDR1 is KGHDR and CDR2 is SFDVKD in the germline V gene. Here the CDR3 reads CATSDGGLAGHEQYF. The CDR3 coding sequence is TGTGCCACCAGTGATGGCGGACTAGCGGGCCACGAGCAGTACTTC.

The CDR3 region is CASSGPSYTF. DNA of the CDR3: TGTGCCAGCAGCGGGCCAAGCTACACCTTC. The chain has TRBV9 and TRBJ1-2, with D hard to call. Trimming stripped 3 bases from V and 9 bases from J, with 6 bases between. This CDR3 region has 10 residues. Germline V gives CDR1 SGDLS, CDR2 YYNGEE.

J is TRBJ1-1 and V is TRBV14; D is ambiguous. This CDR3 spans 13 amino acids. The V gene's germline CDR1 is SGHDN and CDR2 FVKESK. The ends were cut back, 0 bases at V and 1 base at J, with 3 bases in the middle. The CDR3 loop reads CASSQDQNTEAFF. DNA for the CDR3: TGTGCCAGCAGCCAAGATCAGAACACTGAAGCTTTCTTT.

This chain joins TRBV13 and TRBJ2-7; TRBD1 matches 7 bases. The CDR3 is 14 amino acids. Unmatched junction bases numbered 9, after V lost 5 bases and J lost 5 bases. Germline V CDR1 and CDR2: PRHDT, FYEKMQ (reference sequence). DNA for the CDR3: TGTGCCAGCAGCAAGACAGGGTCCGGAAACGAGCAGTACTTC. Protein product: CASSKTGSGNEQYF.

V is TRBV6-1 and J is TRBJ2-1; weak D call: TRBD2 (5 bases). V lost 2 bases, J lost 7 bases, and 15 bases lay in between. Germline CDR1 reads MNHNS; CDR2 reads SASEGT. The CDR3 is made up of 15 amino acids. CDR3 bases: TGTGCCAGCAGTGAACGGTGGGAGCGAGGAAATGAGCAGTTCTTC. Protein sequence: CASSERWERGNEQFF.

CDR3 DNA: TGTGCCAGCAGCTTAGTCCCAGAGCGAGGCTACACCTTC. Protein product: CASSLVPERGYTF. The chain recombines TRBV7-6 with TRBJ1-2; D is undetermined. With 1 base removed from V and 8 bases from J, the gap between germline ends came to 11 bases. This CDR3 comprises 13 residues. Germline V gene data show CDR1 as SGHVS and CDR2 as FNYEAQ.

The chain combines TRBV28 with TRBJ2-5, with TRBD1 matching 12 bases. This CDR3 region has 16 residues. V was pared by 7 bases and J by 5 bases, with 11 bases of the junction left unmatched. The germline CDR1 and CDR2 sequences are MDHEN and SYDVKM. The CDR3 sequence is CASTLPGQGAWETQYF. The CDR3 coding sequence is TGTGCCAGCACCCTACCGGGACAGGGGGCTTGGGAGACCCAGTACTTC. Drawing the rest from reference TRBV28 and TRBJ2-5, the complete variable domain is DVKVTQSSRYLVKRTGEKVFLECVQDMDHENMFWYRQDPGLGLRLIYFSYDVKMKEKGDIPEGYSVSREKKERFSLILESASTNQTSMYLCASTLPGQGAWETQYFGPGTRLLVL.

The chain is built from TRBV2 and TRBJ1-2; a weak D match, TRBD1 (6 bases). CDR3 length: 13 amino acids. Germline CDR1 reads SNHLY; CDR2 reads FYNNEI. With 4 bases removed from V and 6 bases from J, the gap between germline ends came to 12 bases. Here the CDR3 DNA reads TGTGCCAGCAGTGTAACAGGGCGGGATGGCTACACCTTC. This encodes CASSVTGRDGYTF.

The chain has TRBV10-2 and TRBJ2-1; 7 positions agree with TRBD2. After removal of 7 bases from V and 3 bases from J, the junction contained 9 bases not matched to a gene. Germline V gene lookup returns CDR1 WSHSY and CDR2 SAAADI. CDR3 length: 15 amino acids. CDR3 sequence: CASKTGTTNYNEQFF. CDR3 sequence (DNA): TGCGCCAGCAAGACCGGGACTACGAACTACAATGAGCAGTTCTTC.

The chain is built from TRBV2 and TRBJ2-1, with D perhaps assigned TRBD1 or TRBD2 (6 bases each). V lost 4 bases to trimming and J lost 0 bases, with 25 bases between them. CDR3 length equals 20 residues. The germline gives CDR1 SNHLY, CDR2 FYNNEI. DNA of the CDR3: TGTGCCAGCAGTGGGTTCGGGGGCTCAATTAGCGGAAGCTCCTACAATGAGCAGTTCTTC. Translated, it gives CASSGFGGSISGSSYNEQFF. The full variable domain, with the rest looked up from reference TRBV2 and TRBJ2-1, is EPEVTQTPSHQVTQMGQEVILRCVPISNHLYFYWYRQILGQKVEFLVSFYNNEISEKSEIFDDQFSVERPDGSNFTLKIRSTKLEDSAMYFCASSGFGGSISGSSYNEQFFGPGTRLTVL.

The DNA of the CDR3 is TGTGCCAGCAGCCAACCGGGTCGCGCCGGGGAGCTGTTTTTT. Its protein is CASSQPGRAGELFF. V and J are TRBV14 and TRBJ2-2; no reliable D call. The CDR3 is 14 residues long. Trimming removed 2 bases from V and 6 bases from J, with 10 bases in between. Per germline, CDR1 SGHDN and CDR2 FVKESK.

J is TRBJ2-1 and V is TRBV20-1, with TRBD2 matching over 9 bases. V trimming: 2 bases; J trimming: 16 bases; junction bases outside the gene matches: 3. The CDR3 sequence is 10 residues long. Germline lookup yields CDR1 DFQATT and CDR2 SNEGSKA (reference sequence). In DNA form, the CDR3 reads TGCAGTGCTAGACTAGCGGGAATTTTCTTC. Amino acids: CSARLAGIFF.

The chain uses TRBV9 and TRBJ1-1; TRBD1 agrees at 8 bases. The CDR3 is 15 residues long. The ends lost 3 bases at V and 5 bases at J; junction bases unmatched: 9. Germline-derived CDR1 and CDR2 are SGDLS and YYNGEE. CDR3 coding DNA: TGTGCCAGCAGCGACCGGACAGGGTATGCAACTGAAGCTTTCTTT. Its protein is CASSDRTGYATEAFF. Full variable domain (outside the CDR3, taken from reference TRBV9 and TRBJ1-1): DSGVTQTPKHLITATGQRVTLRCSPRSGDLSVYWYQQSLDQGLQFLIQYYNGEERAKGNILERFSAQQFPDLHSELNLSSLELGDSALYFCASSDRTGYATEAFFGQGTRLTVV.

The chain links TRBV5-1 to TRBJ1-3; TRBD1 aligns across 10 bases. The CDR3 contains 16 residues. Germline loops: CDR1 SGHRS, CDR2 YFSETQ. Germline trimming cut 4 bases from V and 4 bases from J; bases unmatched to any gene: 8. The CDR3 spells CASSAPGTGVGNTIYF. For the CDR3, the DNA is TGCGCCAGCAGCGCCCCCGGGACAGGGGTCGGAAACACCATATATTTT.